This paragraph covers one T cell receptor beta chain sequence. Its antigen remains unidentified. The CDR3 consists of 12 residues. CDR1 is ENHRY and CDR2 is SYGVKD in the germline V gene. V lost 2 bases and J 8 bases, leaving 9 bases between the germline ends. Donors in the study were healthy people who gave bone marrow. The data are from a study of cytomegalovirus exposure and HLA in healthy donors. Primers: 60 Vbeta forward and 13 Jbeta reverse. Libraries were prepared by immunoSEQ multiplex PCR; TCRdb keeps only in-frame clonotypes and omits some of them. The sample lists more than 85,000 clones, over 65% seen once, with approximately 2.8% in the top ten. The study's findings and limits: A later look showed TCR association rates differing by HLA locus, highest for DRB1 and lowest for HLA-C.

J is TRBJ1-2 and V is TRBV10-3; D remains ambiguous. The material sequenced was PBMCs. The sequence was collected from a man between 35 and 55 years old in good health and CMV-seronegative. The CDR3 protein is CAISELDGGYTF. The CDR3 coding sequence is TGTGCCATCAGTGAGCTCGATGGCGGCTACACCTTC.